The clone carrying this T cell receptor beta chain was counted a few times. Its antigen is not identified. The data stem from a study of T-cell reconstitution after alpha-beta-depleted transplantation in children. Study observations and caveats: Newly produced T cells mostly accounted for T-cell counts and diversity one year post-transplant.

TCRbeta library preparation incorporated unique molecular identifiers. MiXCR, run by TCRdb on the PCR reads, gives a single entry per CDR3 protein. The sample holds about 110,000 distinct CDR3 sequences; roughly 6.1% are singletons and the top ten take roughly 25%. The CDR3 contains 14 residues. The V gene end was trimmed by 6 bases and the J gene end by 0 bases; junction bases not matched to a gene: 5. Germline-derived CDR1 and CDR2 are SGHAT and FQNNGV. The V and J genes are TRBV11-2 and TRBJ2-7, with TRBD1 matching 7 bases. The sequence derives from a male patient aged 2 to 10 who had a stem cell transplant for acute lymphoblastic leukemia, so the T cells may come from the graft donor. Sequencing used PBMCs, mostly from graft donor cells, obtained 360 days after TCRalphabeta/CD19-depleted stem cell transplant. This CDR3 is CASSNRGVSYEQYF. As DNA, the CDR3 is TGTGCCAGCAGTAACAGGGGCGTCTCCTACGAGCAGTACTTC.